This is a list of T cell receptor beta chains from one sample in a study of blood T cells in healthy people across ages. TCRdb re-analysed the 5' RACE reads in MiXCR, keeping a single row per CDR3 protein. Of more than 450,000 distinct CDR3 sequences detected, about 29% appear once; the ten largest clones hold approximately 3.5%. The data were also submitted as part of a second study, on T cells of mothers and their children.

The sequencing sample was made of blood. The receptors here all came from a boy between 2 and 10 years old in good health. Both conserved end residues are part of each CDR3.

j_gene | v_gene | CDR3aa
TRBJ2-5 | TRBV11-2 | CASSLSLSASRQETQYF
TRBJ1-4 | TRBV7-2 | CASSFGPTGGRGANEKLFF
TRBJ1-5 | TRBV28 | CASSLEGVRNQPQHF
TRBJ1-2 | TRBV30 | CAWSDPYRGTGGYTF
TRBJ2-5 | TRBV7-2 | CASSLAQGEETQYF
TRBJ2-3 | TRBV13 | CASSSGTSGSQTYTDTQYF
TRBJ2-5 | TRBV24-1 | CATSDLSWTQYF
. | TRBV5-1 | CASSSPGGTTSPNEQFF
TRBJ2-1 | TRBV5-1 | CASSFLAGEAYNEQFF
TRBJ1-1 | TRBV2 | CASRAAQGGLDFF
TRBJ1-5 | TRBV6-2/TRBV6-3 | CASSGQVNQPQHF
TRBJ2-5 | TRBV19 | CASSPSPGSRETQYF
TRBJ2-5 | TRBV27 | CASSPWTGMETQYF
TRBJ2-1 | TRBV7-8 | CASTGSYNEQFF
TRBJ2-2 | TRBV7-2 | CASSFFGTAVNTGELFF
TRBJ2-7 | TRBV29-1 | CSVVGTGGSEQYF
TRBJ2-7 | TRBV18 | CASSLGSPGHTYEQYF
TRBJ2-1 | TRBV2 | CASTGFSYNEQFF
TRBJ2-1 | TRBV7-9 | CASSLGRQGYNEQFF
TRBJ2-1 | TRBV5-1 | CASSLGPGLPTEQFF
TRBJ1-4 | TRBV28 | CASNPGRRSEKLFF
TRBJ1-2 | TRBV29-1 | CSVEDRFYGYTF
TRBJ2-7 | TRBV6-5 | CASTRLAGGYEQYF
TRBJ1-2 | TRBV12-3/TRBV12-4 | CASSLSRGTGDYGYTF
. | TRBV6-6 | CASSYSVMDGRNEQYF
TRBJ1-1 | TRBV12-3/TRBV12-4 | CASQRNMGAGTEAFF
TRBJ2-3 | TRBV29-1 | CSVEGWQNTDTQYF
TRBJ1-1 | TRBV6-6 | CASSYIANTEAFF
TRBJ1-1 | TRBV27 | CASSLTGGMNTEAFF
. | TRBV10-3 | CAISTGTSRYEQFF
. | TRBV7-2 | CASSFRSGTSYEQYF
TRBJ2-1 | TRBV27 | CASSGSGGPYNEQFF
TRBJ1-2 | TRBV29-1 | CSVEAGGGDGYTF
TRBJ1-1 | TRBV7-9 | CASIPGGFAEAFF
TRBJ2-5 | TRBV20-1 | CSASGGSILGSWAKTQYF
TRBJ1-4 | TRBV7-9 | CASSLDRFATNEKLFF
TRBJ2-5 | TRBV5-1 | CASSLVSSGGVETQYF
TRBJ2-2 | TRBV5-5 | CASSLRASGLHTGELFF
TRBJ2-5 | TRBV9 | CASTPGMGQETQYF
TRBJ2-7 | TRBV15 | CATSRDGYYEQYF
TRBJ2-5 | TRBV29-1 | CSVLVPGQGGETQYF
TRBJ2-7 | TRBV18 | CASSPGGQGKYEQYF
TRBJ1-1 | TRBV28 | CASTPGAARWFEAFF
TRBJ2-4 | TRBV2 | CASTEVRGEAKNIQYF
TRBJ2-7 | TRBV3-1 | CASSQDSSGFSYEQYF
TRBJ2-4 | TRBV5-6 | CASSFDPRNIQYF
TRBJ2-2 | TRBV20-1 | CSARELAGDSGELFF
TRBJ1-3 | TRBV12-3/TRBV12-4 | CASSDRYGLAHNTIYF
TRBJ2-5 | TRBV5-1 | CASRPGRRETQYF
TRBJ2-6 | TRBV21-1 | CASSPLRSGANVLTF
TRBJ2-3 | TRBV4-3 | CASSQEGIGGRSSTDTQYF
TRBJ2-5 | TRBV5-1 | CASSYGGGLAETQYF
TRBJ2-5 | TRBV3-1 | CASSLYRQVQETQYF
TRBJ2-5 | TRBV20-1 | CSARPRMSFPQETQYF
TRBJ2-2 | TRBV20-1 | CSARGLAGGAGELFF